A selection of T cell receptor beta chains follows, all from one sample in a study of metastatic and nonmetastatic thyroid tumors. TCRdb re-called clones via MiXCR from the PCR reads. This sample has tens of thousands of clones, with about 13% found just once. Material: blood. All receptors derive from a female donor with papillary thyroid cancer or a benign thyroid nodule (not recorded which). Some clones in this sample may be carry-over from other donors' samples. Each CDR3 is given with its conserved first and last residue. D genes are given only for firm matches. Part of the rows lack a size; the others show once, few, many or a class for expanded clones.

v_call	clone_size	j_call	d_call	cdr3_aa
TRBV29-1	.	TRBJ1-4	TRBD1	CGAGQGAGEKLFF
TRBV6-2/TRBV6-3	.	TRBJ2-7	.	CASSYTQKALSRRQYF
TRBV20-1	many	TRBJ2-7	TRBD1	CSATLIGTGRYEQYF
TRBV18	many	TRBJ2-1	TRBD1	CASSPSGQGSNEQFF
TRBV7-2	many	TRBJ1-1	.	CASSLIGAGTEAFF
TRBV2	many	TRBJ1-1	.	CASTREGLMNTEAFF
TRBV6-1	many	TRBJ1-3	.	CASIPLWGDSGNTIYF
TRBV11-3	.	TRBJ1-2	.	CASSLQGNGYTF
TRBV20-1	many	TRBJ1-1	.	CSARGPRETEAFF
TRBV29-1	many	TRBJ2-7	.	CSVSLASYEQYF
TRBV19	many	TRBJ2-7	.	CASSLRDVSYEQYF
TRBV20-1	many	TRBJ2-1	.	CSARDLRGSYNEQFF
TRBV13	many	TRBJ1-1	.	CASSLGLHTEAFF
TRBV20-1	many	TRBJ2-1	.	CSARDLGEYNEQFF
TRBV5-1	many	TRBJ2-2	TRBD2	CASSWGTSGTGELFF
TRBV12-3/TRBV12-4	medium-sized	TRBJ2-7	.	CASSLEQGVLSYEQYF
TRBV20-1	.	TRBJ1-6	.	CSPREPGHENSPLHF
TRBV7-2	many	TRBJ1-1	.	CASKLGQDNTEAFF
TRBV6-2/TRBV6-3	many	TRBJ2-2	.	CASSRQYTGELFF
TRBV19	many	TRBJ2-3	.	CASSGPGGLRTDTQYF
TRBV20-1	many	TRBJ2-1	TRBD1	CSARAGTGRGRNEQFF
TRBV28	.	TRBJ1-2	.	CATSYDNYGYTF
TRBV6-2/TRBV6-3	many	TRBJ2-1	.	CASRSDRSPSYNEQFF
TRBV11-2	.	TRBJ2-7	.	CASSPRTYEQYF